The 9 T cell receptor beta chains reported below all come from one sample, sequenced in a study of OX40 agonist ivuxolimab in advanced cancers. Here immunoSEQ multiplex PCR was the method, and the copy in TCRdb shows in-frame clones only, minus some. The sample includes around 30,000 clones, over 85% of them seen just once. The input for sequencing was CD4+ or CD8+ T cells sorted from blood, taken in a trial of the OX40 agonist ivuxolimab. All receptors derive from an adult with an advanced solid tumor such as melanoma, head and neck, liver or kidney cancer.

This rearrangement joins TRBV27 to TRBJ1-5; D ambiguous. V shed 1 base and J shed 7 bases, with 8 bases lying between them. In germline, CDR1 is MNHEY, CDR2 SMNVEV (reference sequence). The CDR3 is 13 amino acids. The CDR3 nucleotides read TGTGCCAGCAGTTTATGGGTCAGGCAGCCCCAGCATTTT. Translated, it gives CASSLWVRQPQHF.

The chain is built from TRBV7-9 and TRBJ1-5; D unclear. The germline CDR1 and CDR2 sequences are SEHNR and FQNEAQ (reference sequence). CDR3 size: 12 residues. Trimming cost V 7 bases and J 4 bases, with 8 bases left between them. The CDR3 protein is CASNTANQPQHF. As DNA, the CDR3 is TGTGCCAGCAACACAGCTAATCAGCCCCAGCATTTT.

The chain recombines TRBV7-6 with TRBJ2-2, with D possibly TRBD2 on 5 matching bases. Germline CDR1 and CDR2: SGHVS and FNYEAQ. Trimming left V 0 bases short and J 6 bases short, with 11 bases between. This CDR3 is built from 15 residues. CDR3 sequence reads: CASSLASGWAGELFF. CDR3 coding DNA: TGTGCCAGCAGCTTAGCGTCGGGATGGGCCGGGGAGCTGTTTTTT.

In the case of this clone: An end of the junction does not agree with germline; a read error may underlie this. This rearrangement joins TRBV5-4 to TRBJ2-1, with D hard to call. Germline V gene sequence: CDR1 SGHNT, CDR2 YYREEE (reference sequence). This CDR3 contains 14 residues. The CDR3 nucleotides are TGTGCCGGCAGCTTGATCAGCTCCTACAATGAGCAGTTCTTC. It translates to CAGSLISSYNEQFF.

This clone appeared a single time. An end of the junction differs from the germline gene, which may be a read error. V usage is TRBV7-6 and J usage is TRBJ2-7; 10 positions agree with TRBD2. This CDR3 region has 13 residues. The germline CDR1 and CDR2 sequences are SGHVS and FNYEAQ. The CDR3 nucleotides read TGTGCCAGCAGCTTTAGCTCTAGCGGGGGCCTTAGATTC. It yields the protein CASSFSSSGGLRF.

This clone was recorded once. This chain connects TRBV6-1 to TRBJ2-2; 7 nucleotides agree with TRBD1. Germline values: CDR1 MNHNS, CDR2 SASEGT. V shed 2 bases and J 3 bases; nucleotides not matched to a gene: 15. The CDR3 covers 19 residues. CDR3 DNA sequence: TGTGCCAGCAGTGAATCTGGTATCGTTGTAGGGGGCTACACCGGGGAGCTGTTTTTT. Amino acids: CASSESGIVVGGYTGELFF.

In this sample, this clone turned up once. This rearrangement joins TRBV7-8 to TRBJ1-4; 8 nucleotides agree with TRBD1. The CDR3 has 17 residues. V shed 5 bases, J shed 5 bases, and the junction held 13 bases outside the gene matches. CDR1 and CDR2 (germline): SGHVS, FQNEAQ. The CDR3 here is CASSPSNTGGSNEKLFF. The DNA for the CDR3 is TGTGCCAGCAGCCCATCTAATACAGGGGGGTCGAATGAAAAACTGTTTTTT.

The rearrangement uses TRBV7-9 and TRBJ2-7, with a tentative D call TRBD1 (6 bases). This CDR3 is 15 amino acids long. Trimming stripped 5 bases from V and 0 bases from J, with 14 bases between. CDR1 SEHNR and CDR2 FQNEAQ come from the germline V gene (reference sequence). This CDR3 reads CASSRTDLYSYEQYF. The CDR3 nucleotides are TGTGCCAGCAGCCGGACAGACCTTTACTCCTACGAGCAGTACTTC.

The chain links TRBV14 to TRBJ2-1; D ambiguous. The CDR3 is made up of 13 amino acids. Germline values: CDR1 SGHDN, CDR2 FVKESK. V lost 1 base and J lost 10, with 11 bases in between. CDR3 sequence reads: CASSQVPNGEQFF. In DNA, the CDR3 is TGTGCCAGCAGCCAAGTCCCGAACGGGGAGCAGTTCTTC.